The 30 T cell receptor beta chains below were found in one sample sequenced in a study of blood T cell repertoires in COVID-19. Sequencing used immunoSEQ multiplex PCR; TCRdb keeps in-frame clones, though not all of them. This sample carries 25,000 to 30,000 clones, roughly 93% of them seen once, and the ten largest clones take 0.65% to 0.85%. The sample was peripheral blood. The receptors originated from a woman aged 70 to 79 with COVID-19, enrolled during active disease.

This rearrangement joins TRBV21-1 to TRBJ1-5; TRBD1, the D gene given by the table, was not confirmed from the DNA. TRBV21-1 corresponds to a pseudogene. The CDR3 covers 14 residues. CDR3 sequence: CASSTYRGNQPQHF. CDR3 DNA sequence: TGTGCCAGCAGCACCTACAGGGGAAATCAGCCCCAGCATTTT.

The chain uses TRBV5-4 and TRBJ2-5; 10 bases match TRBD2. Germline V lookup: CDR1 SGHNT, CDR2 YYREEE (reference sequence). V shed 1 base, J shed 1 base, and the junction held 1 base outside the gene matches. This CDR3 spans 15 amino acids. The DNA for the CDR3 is TGTGCCAGCAGCTTGACTAGCGGGATCCAAGAGACCCAGTACTTC. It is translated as CASSLTSGIQETQYF.

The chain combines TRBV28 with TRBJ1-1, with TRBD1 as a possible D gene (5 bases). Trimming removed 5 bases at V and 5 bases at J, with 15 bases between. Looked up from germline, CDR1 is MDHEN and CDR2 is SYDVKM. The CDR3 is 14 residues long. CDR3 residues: CASSPPTVGTEAFF. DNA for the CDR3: TGTGCCAGCAGTCCCCCGACAGTCGGGACTGAAGCTTTCTTT. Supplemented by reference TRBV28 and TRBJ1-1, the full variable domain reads DVKVTQSSRYLVKRTGEKVFLECVQDMDHENMFWYRQDPGLGLRLIYFSYDVKMKEKGDIPEGYSVSREKKERFSLILESASTNQTSMYLCASSPPTVGTEAFFGQGTRLTVV.

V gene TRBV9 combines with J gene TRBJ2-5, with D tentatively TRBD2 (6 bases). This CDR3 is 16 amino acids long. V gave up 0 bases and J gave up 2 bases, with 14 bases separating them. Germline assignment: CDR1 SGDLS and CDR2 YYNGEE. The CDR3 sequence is CASSVEPGLAQETQYF. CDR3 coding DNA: TGTGCCAGCAGCGTAGAACCGGGACTTGCACAAGAGACCCAGTACTTC.

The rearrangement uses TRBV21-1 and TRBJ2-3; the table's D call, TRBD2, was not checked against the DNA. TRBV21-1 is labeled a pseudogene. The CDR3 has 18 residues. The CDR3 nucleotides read TGTGCCAGCAGCATCAAGCGGGACGTGATCTCTAGCACAGATACGCAGTATTTT. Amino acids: CASSIKRDVISSTDTQYF.

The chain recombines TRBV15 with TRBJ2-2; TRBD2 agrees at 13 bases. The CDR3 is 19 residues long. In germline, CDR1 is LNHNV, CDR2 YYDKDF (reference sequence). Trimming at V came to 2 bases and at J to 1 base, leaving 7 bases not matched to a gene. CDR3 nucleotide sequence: TGTGCCACCAGCAGACCCCCGGGACTAGCGGGAAAGAACACCGGGGAGCTGTTTTTT. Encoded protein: CATSRPPGLAGKNTGELFF.

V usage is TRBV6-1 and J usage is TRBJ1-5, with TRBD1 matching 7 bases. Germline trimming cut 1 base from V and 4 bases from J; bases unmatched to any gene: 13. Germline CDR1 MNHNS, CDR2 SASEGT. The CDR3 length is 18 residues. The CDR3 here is CASSEVGGGQVINQPQHF. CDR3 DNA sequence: TGTGCCAGCAGTGAAGTTGGTGGAGGACAGGTTATTAATCAGCCCCAGCATTTT.

The CDR3 DNA reads as TGTGCCAGCAGTACCTTCGGACATTTCTCCTACGAGCAGTACTTC. This gives the protein CASSTFGHFSYEQYF. The V call is TRBV6-2 or TRBV6-3, the J call TRBJ2-7; D is possibly TRBD1 (5 bases). Germline-derived CDR1 and CDR2 are MNHEY and SVGEGT. This CDR3 has 15 residues. V was shortened by 5 bases and J by 0 bases, with 14 bases between the two germline ends.

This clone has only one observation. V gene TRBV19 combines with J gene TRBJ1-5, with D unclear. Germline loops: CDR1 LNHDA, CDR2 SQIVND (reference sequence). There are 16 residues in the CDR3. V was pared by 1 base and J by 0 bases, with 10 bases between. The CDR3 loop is CASSIVWAYSNQPQHF. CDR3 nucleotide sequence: TGTGCCAGTAGTATAGTTTGGGCGTATAGCAATCAGCCCCAGCATTTT.

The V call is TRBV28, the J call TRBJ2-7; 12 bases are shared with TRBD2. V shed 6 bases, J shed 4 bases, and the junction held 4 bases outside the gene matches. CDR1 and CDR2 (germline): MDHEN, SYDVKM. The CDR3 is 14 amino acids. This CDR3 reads CASRTSGSLYEQYF. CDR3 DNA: TGTGCCAGCAGGACTAGCGGGAGTTTATACGAGCAGTACTTC.

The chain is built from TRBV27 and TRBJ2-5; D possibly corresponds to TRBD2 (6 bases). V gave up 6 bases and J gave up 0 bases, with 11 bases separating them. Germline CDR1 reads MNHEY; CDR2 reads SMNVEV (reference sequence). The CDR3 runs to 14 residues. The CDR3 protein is CASSLGRYQETQYF. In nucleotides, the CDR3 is TGTGCCAGCAGCCTAGGGAGGTACCAAGAGACCCAGTACTTC.

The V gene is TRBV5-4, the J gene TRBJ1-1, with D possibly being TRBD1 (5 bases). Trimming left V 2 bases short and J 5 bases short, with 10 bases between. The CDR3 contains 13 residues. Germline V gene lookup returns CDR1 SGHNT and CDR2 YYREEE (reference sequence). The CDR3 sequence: CASSFPGFTEAFF. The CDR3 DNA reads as TGTGCCAGCAGCTTTCCAGGGTTTACTGAAGCTTTCTTT. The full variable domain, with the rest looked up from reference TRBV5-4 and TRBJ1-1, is ETGVTQSPTHLIKTRGQQVTLRCSSQSGHNTVSWYQQALGQGPQFIFQYYREEENGRGNFPPRFSGLQFPNYSSELNVNALELDDSALYLCASSFPGFTEAFFGQGTRLTVV.

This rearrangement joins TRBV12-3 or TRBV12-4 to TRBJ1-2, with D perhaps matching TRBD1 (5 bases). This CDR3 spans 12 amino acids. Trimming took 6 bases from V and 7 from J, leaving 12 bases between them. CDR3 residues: CASSRAVRGYTF. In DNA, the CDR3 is TGTGCCAGCAGCAGGGCTGTTCGTGGCTACACCTTC.

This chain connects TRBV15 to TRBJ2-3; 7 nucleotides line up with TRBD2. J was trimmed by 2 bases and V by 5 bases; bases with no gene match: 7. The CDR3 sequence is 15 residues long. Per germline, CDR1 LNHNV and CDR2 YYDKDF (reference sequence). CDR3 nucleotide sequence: TGTGCCACCAGCTTAGCGGGTGCTTTCACAGATACGCAGTATTTT. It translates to CATSLAGAFTDTQYF.

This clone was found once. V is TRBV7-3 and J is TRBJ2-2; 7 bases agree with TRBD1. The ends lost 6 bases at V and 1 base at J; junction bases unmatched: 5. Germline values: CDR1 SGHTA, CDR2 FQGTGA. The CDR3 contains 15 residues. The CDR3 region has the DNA TGTGCCAGCAGTCCCTGGACAGGGAACACCGGGGAGCTGTTTTTT. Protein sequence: CASSPWTGNTGELFF.

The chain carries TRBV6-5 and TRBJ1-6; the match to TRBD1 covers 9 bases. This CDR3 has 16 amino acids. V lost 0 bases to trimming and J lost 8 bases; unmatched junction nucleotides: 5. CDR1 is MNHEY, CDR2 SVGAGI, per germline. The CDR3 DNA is TGTGCCAGCAGTTACTCGACGTGGACAGGGGATTCACCCCTCCACTTT. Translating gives CASSYSTWTGDSPLHF.

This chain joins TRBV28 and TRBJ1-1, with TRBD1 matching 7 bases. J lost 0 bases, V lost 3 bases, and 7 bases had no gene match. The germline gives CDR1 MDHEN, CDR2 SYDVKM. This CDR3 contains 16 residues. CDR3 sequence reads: CASSFGWTGMNTEAFF. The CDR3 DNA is TGTGCCAGCAGTTTCGGATGGACAGGTATGAACACTGAAGCTTTCTTT.

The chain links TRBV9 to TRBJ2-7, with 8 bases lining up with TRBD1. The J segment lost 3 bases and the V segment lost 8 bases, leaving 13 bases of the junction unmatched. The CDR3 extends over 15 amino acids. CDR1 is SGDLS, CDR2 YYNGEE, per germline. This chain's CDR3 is CARTSGQGEDYEQYF. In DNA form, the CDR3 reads TGTGCCAGAACCTCCGGACAGGGCGAGGACTACGAGCAGTACTTC.

This chain's CDR3 is CASSALTGNYGYTF. As DNA, the CDR3 is TGTGCCAGCAGTGCCCTGACAGGGAACTATGGCTACACCTTC. The chain links TRBV28 to TRBJ1-2; 7 nucleotides line up with TRBD1. The CDR3 contains 14 residues. With 5 bases clipped from V and 2 bases from J, the junction kept 5 bases outside the gene matches. CDR1 MDHEN and CDR2 SYDVKM come from the germline V gene.

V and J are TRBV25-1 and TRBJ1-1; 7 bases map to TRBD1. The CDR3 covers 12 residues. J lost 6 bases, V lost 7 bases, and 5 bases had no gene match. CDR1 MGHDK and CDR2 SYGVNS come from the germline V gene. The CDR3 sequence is CASIRGQSEAFF. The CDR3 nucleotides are TGTGCCAGCATCAGGGGACAGTCTGAAGCTTTCTTT.

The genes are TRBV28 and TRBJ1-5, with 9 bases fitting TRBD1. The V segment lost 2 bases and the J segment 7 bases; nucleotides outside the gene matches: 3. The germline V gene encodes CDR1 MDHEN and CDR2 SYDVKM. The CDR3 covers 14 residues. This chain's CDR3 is CASSLGQGRQPQHF. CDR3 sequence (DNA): TGTGCCAGCAGTTTAGGACAGGGGCGGCAGCCCCAGCATTTT.

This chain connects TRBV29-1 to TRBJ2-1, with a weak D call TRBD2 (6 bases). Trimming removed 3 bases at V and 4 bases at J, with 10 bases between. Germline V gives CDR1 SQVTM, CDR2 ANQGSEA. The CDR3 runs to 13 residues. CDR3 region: CSVESAGYNEQFF. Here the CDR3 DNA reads TGCAGCGTTGAGAGTGCGGGATACAATGAGCAGTTCTTC.

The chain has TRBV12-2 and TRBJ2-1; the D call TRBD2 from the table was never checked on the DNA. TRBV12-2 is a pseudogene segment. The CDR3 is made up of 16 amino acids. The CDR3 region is CASRPRLAGSYNEQFF. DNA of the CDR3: TGTGCAAGTCGCCCTCGGCTAGCGGGATCCTACAATGAGCAGTTCTTC.

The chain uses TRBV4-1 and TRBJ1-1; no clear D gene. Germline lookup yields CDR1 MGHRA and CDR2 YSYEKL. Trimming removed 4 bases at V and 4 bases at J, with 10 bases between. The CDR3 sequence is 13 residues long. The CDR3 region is CASSLDSGTEAFF. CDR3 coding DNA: TGCGCCAGCAGCCTTGATAGCGGCACTGAAGCTTTCTTT.

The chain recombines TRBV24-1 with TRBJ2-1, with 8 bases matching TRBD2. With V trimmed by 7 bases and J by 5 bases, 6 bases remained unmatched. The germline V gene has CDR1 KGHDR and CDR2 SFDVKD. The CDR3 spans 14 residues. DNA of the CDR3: TGTGCCACCAGGACGGGACTAGGGGACAATGAGCAGTTCTTC. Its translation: CATRTGLGDNEQFF.

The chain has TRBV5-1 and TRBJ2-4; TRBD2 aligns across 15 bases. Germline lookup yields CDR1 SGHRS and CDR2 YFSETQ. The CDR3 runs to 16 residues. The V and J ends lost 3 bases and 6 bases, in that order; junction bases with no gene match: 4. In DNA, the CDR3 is TGCGCCAGCAGCTGGACTAGCGGGAGGGCCTCAAACATTCAGTACTTC. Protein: CASSWTSGRASNIQYF. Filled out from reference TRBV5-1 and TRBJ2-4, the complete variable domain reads KAGVTQTPRYLIKTRGQQVTLSCSPISGHRSVSWYQQTPGQGLQFLFEYFSETQRNKGNFPGRFSGRQFSNSRSEMNVSTLELGDSALYLCASSWTSGRASNIQYFGAGTRLSVL.

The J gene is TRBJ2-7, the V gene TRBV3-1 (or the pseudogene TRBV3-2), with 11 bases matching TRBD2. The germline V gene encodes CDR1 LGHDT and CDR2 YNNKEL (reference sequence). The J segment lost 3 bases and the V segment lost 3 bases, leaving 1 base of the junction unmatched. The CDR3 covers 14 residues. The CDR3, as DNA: TGTGCCAGCAGCCAGGGGACTAGCGGCTACGAGCAGTACTTC. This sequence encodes CASSQGTSGYEQYF.

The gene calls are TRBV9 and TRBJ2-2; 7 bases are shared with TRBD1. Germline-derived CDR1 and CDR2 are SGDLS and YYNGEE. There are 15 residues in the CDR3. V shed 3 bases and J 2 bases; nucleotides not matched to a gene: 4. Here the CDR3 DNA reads TGTGCCAGCAGCGACAGGGGTACCAACACCGGGGAGCTGTTTTTT. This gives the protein CASSDRGTNTGELFF.

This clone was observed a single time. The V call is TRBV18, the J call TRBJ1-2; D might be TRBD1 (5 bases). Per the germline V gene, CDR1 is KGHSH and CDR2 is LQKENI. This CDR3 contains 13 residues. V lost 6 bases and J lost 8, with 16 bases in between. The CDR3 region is CASSSGGESGYTF. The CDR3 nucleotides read TGTGCCAGCTCCTCCGGGGGTGAATCAGGCTACACCTTC.

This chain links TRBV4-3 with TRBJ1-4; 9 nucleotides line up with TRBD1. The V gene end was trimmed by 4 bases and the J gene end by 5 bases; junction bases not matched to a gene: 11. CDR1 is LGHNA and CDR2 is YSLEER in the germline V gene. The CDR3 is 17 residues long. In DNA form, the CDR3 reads TGCGCCAGCAGCCGGGAAGAGACAGGGGGTCAAAATGAAAAACTGTTTTTT. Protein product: CASSREETGGQNEKLFF.